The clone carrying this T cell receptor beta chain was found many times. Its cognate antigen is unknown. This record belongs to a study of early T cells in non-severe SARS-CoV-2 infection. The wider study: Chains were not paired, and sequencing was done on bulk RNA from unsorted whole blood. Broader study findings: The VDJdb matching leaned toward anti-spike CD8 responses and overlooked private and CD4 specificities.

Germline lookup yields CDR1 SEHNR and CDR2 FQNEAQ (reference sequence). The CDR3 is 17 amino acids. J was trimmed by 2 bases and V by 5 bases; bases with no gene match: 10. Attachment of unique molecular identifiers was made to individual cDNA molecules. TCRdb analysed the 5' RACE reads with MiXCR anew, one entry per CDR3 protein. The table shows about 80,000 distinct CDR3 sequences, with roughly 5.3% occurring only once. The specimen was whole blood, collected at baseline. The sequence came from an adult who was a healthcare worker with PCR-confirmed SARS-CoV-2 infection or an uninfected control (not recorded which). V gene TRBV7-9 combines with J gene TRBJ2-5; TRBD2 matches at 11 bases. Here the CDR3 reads CASSPRTSGPLQETQYF. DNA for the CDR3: TGTGCCAGCAGCCCCCGGACTAGCGGGCCATTACAAGAGACCCAGTACTTC. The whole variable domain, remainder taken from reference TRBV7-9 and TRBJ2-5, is DTGVSQNPRHKITKRGQNVTFRCDPISEHNRLYWYRQTLGQGPEFLTYFQNEAQLEKSRLLSDRFSAERPKGSFSTLEIQRTEQGDSAMYLCASSPRTSGPLQETQYFGPGTRLLVL.